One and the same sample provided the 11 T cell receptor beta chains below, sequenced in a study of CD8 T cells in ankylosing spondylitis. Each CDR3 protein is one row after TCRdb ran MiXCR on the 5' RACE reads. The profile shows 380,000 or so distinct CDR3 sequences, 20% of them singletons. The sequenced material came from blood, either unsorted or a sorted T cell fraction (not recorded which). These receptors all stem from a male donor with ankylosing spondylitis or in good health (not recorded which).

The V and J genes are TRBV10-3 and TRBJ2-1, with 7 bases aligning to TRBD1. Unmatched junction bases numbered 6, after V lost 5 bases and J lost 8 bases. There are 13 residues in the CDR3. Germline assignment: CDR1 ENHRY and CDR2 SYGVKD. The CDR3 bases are TGTGCCATCAGTTCACAGGGGTTCGATGAGCAGTTCTTC. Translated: CAISSQGFDEQFF.

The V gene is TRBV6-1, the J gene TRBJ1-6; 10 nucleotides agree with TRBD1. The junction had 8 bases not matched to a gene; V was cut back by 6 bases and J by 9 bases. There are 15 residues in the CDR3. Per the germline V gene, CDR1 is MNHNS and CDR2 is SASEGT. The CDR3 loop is CASRRDRGGSSPLHF. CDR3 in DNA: TGTGCCAGCAGGAGGGACAGGGGAGGTAGTTCACCCCTCCACTTT.

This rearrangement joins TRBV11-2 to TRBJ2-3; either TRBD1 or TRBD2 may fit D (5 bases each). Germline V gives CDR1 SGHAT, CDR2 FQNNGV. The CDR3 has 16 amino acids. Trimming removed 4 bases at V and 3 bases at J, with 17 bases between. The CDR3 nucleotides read TGTGCCAGCAGCTCCGAAGTAGGGGACCCTACAGATACGCAGTATTTT. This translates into CASSSEVGDPTDTQYF. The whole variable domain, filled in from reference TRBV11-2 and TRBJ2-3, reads EAGVAQSPRYKIIEKRQSVAFWCNPISGHATLYWYQQILGQGPKLLIQFQNNGVVDDSQLPKDRFSAERLKGVDSTLKIQPAKLEDSAVYLCASSSEVGDPTDTQYFGPGTRLTVL.

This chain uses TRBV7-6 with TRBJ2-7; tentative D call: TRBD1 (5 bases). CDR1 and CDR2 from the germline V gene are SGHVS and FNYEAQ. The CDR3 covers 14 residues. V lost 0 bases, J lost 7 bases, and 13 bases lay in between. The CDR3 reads CASSLAAGIREQYF. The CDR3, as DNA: TGTGCCAGCAGCTTAGCAGCAGGGATCAGGGAGCAGTACTTC.

The CDR3 reads CASSHGPNSYNSPLHF. The CDR3 DNA follows: TGTGCCAGCAGCCACGGACCAAACTCCTATAATTCACCCCTCCACTTT. This rearrangement joins TRBV6-1 to TRBJ1-6; D unresolved. In germline, CDR1 is MNHNS, CDR2 SASEGT. Trimming left V 6 bases short and J 0 bases short, with 12 bases between. The CDR3 is 16 amino acids.

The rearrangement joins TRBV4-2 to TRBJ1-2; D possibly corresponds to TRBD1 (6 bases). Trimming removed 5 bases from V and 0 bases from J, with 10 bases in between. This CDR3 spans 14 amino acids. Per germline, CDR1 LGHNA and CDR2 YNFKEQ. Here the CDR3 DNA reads TGTGCCAGCAGCGAACAGGGAGCTAACTATGGCTACACCTTC. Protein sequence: CASSEQGANYGYTF.

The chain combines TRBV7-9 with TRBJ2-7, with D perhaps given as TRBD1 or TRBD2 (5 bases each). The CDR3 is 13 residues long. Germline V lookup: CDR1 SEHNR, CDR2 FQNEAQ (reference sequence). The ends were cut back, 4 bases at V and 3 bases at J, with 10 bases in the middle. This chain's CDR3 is CASSSGAGYEQYF. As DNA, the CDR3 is TGTGCCAGCAGCTCCGGGGCCGGCTACGAGCAGTACTTC.

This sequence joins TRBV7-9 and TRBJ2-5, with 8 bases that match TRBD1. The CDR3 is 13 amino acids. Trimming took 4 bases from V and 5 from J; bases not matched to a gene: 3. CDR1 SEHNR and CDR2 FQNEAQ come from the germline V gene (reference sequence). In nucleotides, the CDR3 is TGTGCCAGCAGCTCCAGGGGGCGCGAGACCCAGTACTTC. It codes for CASSSRGRETQYF.

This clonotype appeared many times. CDR3 protein: CSARTSGGQETQYF. CDR3 DNA: TGCAGTGCCCGGACTAGCGGGGGCCAAGAGACCCAGTACTTC. V usage is TRBV20-1 and J usage is TRBJ2-5; 13 bases fit TRBD2. The germline V gene encodes CDR1 DFQATT and CDR2 SNEGSKA (reference sequence). Unmatched junction bases numbered 2, after V lost 6 bases and J lost 1 base. The CDR3 loop spans 14 amino acids.

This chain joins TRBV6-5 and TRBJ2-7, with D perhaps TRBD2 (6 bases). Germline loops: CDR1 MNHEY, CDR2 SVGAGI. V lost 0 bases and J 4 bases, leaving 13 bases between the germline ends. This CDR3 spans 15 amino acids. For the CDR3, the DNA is TGTGCCAGCAGTTACTCGTTTAGCGGACTATACGAGCAGTACTTC. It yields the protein CASSYSFSGLYEQYF.

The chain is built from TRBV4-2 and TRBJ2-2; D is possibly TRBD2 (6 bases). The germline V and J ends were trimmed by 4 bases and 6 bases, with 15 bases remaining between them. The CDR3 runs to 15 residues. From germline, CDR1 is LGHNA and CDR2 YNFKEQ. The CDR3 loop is CASSLRDSLAGELFF. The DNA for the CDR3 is TGTGCCAGCAGCCTCCGGGACTCTTTGGCCGGGGAGCTGTTTTTT.